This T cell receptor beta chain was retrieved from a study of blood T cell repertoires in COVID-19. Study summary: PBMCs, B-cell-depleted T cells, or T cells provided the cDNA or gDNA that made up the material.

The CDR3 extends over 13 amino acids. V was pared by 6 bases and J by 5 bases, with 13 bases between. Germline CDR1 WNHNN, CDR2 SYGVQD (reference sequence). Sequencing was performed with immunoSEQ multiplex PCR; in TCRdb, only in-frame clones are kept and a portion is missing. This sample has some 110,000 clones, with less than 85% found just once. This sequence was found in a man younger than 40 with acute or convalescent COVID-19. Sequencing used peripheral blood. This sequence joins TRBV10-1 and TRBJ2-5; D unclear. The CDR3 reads CASRADEVETQYF. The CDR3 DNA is TGCGCCAGCAGGGCAGACGAGGTCGAGACCCAGTACTTC.